This T cell receptor (beta chain) is from a study of control samples from healthy donors and cancer patients. TCRdb keeps only in-frame clones here, not all; method: immunoSEQ multiplex PCR. This sample yields roughly 80,000 clones, of which about 88% are seen a single time; 4.5% to 6% belongs to the top ten. CDR1 MNHNY and CDR2 SVGAGI come from the germline V gene (reference sequence). The CDR3 extends over 12 amino acids. The V gene end was trimmed by 8 bases and the J gene end by 8 bases; junction bases not matched to a gene: 5. V usage is TRBV6-6 and J usage is TRBJ1-4; 7 bases are a match to TRBD1. The sample comprised blood. The clonotype was recovered from a woman aged 45-60 years in good health. CDR3 residues: CASLTGREKLFF. The CDR3 DNA sequence: TGTGCCAGCCTGACAGGGAGAGAAAAACTGTTTTTT.